This TCR beta chain emerged from a study of early T cells in non-severe SARS-CoV-2 infection. Study-level information: The authors sequenced bulk RNA from unsorted whole blood, leaving chains unpaired. Study results and caveats: VDJdb-based matching was biased toward anti-spike CD8 responses and missed private and CD4 specificities.

Tagging with unique molecular identifiers was applied to individual cDNA molecules. TCRdb re-called the 5' RACE reads through MiXCR, storing one row per CDR3 protein. The sample carries approximately 63,000 distinct CDR3 sequences, around 6.5% recorded once. Germline V gene data show CDR1 as LGHNA and CDR2 as YNFKEQ. Trimming shortened V by 2 bases and J by 10 bases, and 15 bases separated the two germline ends. The CDR3 extends over 14 amino acids. Many counts were recorded for this clonotype. Its antigen is not known. Sequenced here: whole blood, sampled at baseline. This sequence was found in an adult who was a healthcare worker with PCR-confirmed SARS-CoV-2 infection or an uninfected control (not recorded which). This sequence joins TRBV4-2 and TRBJ2-1; weak D call: TRBD1 (6 bases). The CDR3 spells CASSQPHRVGEQFF. The CDR3 nucleotides are TGTGCCAGCAGCCAACCCCACAGGGTCGGAGAGCAGTTCTTC.